Here is one TCR beta chain with its context. The data were obtained in a study of blood T cell repertoires in COVID-19. Background on the study: The analysed material was cDNA or gDNA that came from T cells, B-cell-depleted T cells, or PBMCs.

The assay was immunoSEQ multiplex PCR, and TCRdb's table has in-frame clones only and misses some. The repertoire holds approximately 220,000 clones, more than 65% seen once, with 7.9% in the top ten. Germline V gene sequence: CDR1 MNHEY, CDR2 SVGAGI. Trimming at V came to 7 bases and at J to 1 base, leaving 4 bases not matched to a gene. The CDR3 is 14 amino acids. The sequence was obtained from an elderly woman with acute or convalescent COVID-19. What was sequenced was peripheral blood. The chain recombines TRBV6-5 with TRBJ1-1; 9 nucleotides line up with TRBD1. The CDR3 DNA is TGTGCCAGCATTGGGACAGGGCGGAACACTGAAGCTTTCTTT. As protein: CASIGTGRNTEAFF.